This T cell receptor (beta chain) appears in the sequencing data of a study of blood T cells in healthy people across ages. Notes on the study in general: Compared with aged donors, long-lived donors showed fewer expanded clones, suggesting selection.

Concerning this clonotype itself: What it recognizes is unknown.

With a J-beta primer mix and a sample-barcoded 5' primer, a second PCR ran roughly 6 to 11 cycles. TCRdb called the 5' RACE reads again in MiXCR, with one record for every CDR3 protein. The sample lists approximately 800,000 distinct CDR3 sequences, less than 80% occurring once. Trimming removed 5 bases at V and 2 bases at J, with 13 bases between. From germline, CDR1 is SGHAT and CDR2 FQDESV (reference sequence). The CDR3 extends over 15 amino acids. The source of this sequence is a man aged 25-45 years in good health. Material: blood. V gene TRBV11-1 combines with J gene TRBJ2-1, with a tentative D call TRBD2 (6 bases). The CDR3 spells CASSPHGTAYNEQFF. The CDR3 nucleotides read TGTGCCAGCAGCCCTCACGGGACTGCCTACAATGAGCAGTTCTTC.